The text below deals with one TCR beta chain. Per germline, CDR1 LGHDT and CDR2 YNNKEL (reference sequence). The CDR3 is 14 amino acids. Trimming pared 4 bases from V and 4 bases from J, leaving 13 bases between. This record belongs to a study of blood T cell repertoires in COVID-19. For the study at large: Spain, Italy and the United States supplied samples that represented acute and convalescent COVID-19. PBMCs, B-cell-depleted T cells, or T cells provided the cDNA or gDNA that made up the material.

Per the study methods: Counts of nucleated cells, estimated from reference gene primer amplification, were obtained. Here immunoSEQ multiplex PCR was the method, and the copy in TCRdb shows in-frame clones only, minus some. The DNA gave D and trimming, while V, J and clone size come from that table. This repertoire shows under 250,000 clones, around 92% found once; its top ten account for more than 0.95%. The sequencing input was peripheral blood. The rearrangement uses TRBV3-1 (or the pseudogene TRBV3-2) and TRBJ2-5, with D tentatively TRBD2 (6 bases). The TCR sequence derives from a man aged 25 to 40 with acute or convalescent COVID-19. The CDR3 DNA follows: TGTGCCAGCAGCCTCGGGAGTCGGGGAGAGACCCAGTACTTC. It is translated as CASSLGSRGETQYF.